These T cell receptor beta chains were read from a single sample in a study of T-cell memory formation after mild COVID-19. TCRdb itself ran the 5' RACE reads through MiXCR, one entry per CDR3 protein. The table includes 450,000 to 650,000 distinct CDR3 sequences, roughly 20% detected once. Sequenced: PBMCs or a T cell subset sorted from them (not recorded which). The receptors here all came from an adult woman who had mild COVID-19 (a few samples of this study predate the infection). Cell type and time point are not known. The CDR3 runs from the conserved cysteine through the conserved F or W. The D gene is left open where the match is weak. Not every row has a clone size; where given, it reads once, few, many or a size class.

clone_size j_call d_call cdr3_length v_call cdr3_aa cdr3_nt
- TRBJ2-1 - 16 TRBV14 CASSQETYMPRDEQFF TGTGCCAGCAGCCAAGAGACTTATATGCCAAGGGATGAGCAGTTCTTC
few TRBJ2-2 - 16 TRBV4-2 CASSQEAVRNTGELFF TGTGCCAGCAGCCAAGAGGCGGTGAGGAACACCGGGGAGCTGTTTTTT
few TRBJ2-7 TRBD2 14 TRBV20-1 CSAGLAGGPYEQYF TGCAGTGCAGGACTAGCGGGGGGGCCTTACGAGCAGTACTTC
- TRBJ2-7 TRBD2 15 TRBV29-1 CSVLGGGLLSYEQYF TGCAGCGTTCTCGGCGGGGGACTACTCTCCTACGAGCAGTACTTC
- TRBJ1-2 TRBD1 15 TRBV4-1 CASSPPGQGAFGYTF TGCGCCAGCAGCCCTCCGGGACAGGGGGCGTTTGGCTACACCTTC
- TRBJ2-1 - 15 TRBV11-2 CASSLDRGRYNEQFF TGTGCCAGCAGCTTAGACCGGGGCCGGTACAATGAGCAGTTCTTC
- TRBJ1-1 - 16 TRBV6-5 CASIVRDGGLNTEAFF TGTGCCAGCATTGTACGGGACGGAGGCTTGAACACTGAAGCTTTCTTT
- TRBJ1-2 - 11 TRBV6-5 CASRTQFGYTF TGTGCCAGTAGGACACAATTCGGCTACACCTTC
- TRBJ1-1 - 13 TRBV6-5 CASTKGPNTEAFF TGTGCCAGCACGAAGGGACCGAACACTGAAGCTTTCTTT
many TRBJ2-1 - 12 TRBV18 CASSPQGNEQFF TGTGCCAGCAGCCCGCAGGGAAATGAGCAGTTCTTC
- TRBJ1-1 TRBD1 16 TRBV5-1 CASSLGTGGVGTEAFF TGCGCCAGCAGCTTAGGGACAGGGGGAGTAGGGACTGAAGCTTTCTTT
few TRBJ2-3 TRBD2 16 TRBV5-1 CASSQSSGGRTDTQYF TGCGCCAGCAGCCAAAGTAGCGGGGGCCGCACAGATACGCAGTATTTT
- TRBJ2-2 TRBD2 16 TRBV5-6 CASSLSSGRFTGELFF TGTGCCAGCAGCTTGTCAAGCGGGAGGTTCACCGGGGAGCTGTTTTTT
- TRBJ2-3 - 14 TRBV7-7 CASSPTTGTDTQYF TGTGCTAGCAGCCCCACCACGGGAACTGATACGCAGTATTTT
- TRBJ1-1 - 13 TRBV29-1 CSVETVPNTEAFF TGCAGCGTTGAGACCGTTCCGAACACTGAAGCTTTCTTT
once TRBJ1-2 - 13 TRBV12-3/TRBV12-4 CASNRGPLNGYTF TGTGCCAGCAACCGAGGGCCCCTTAACGGCTACACCTTC
many TRBJ2-5 - 14 TRBV5-1 CASSPGLGGETQYF TGCGCCAGCAGCCCGGGGTTAGGCGGGGAGACCCAGTACTTC
- TRBJ2-5 TRBD2 18 TRBV5-1 CASSWARGLAGGGETQYF TGCGCCAGCAGCTGGGCCCGTGGACTAGCGGGGGGAGGGGAGACCCAGTACTTC
- TRBJ2-1 - 15 TRBV5-1 CASSRLTGQYNEQFF TGCGCCAGCAGCCGTTTGACAGGCCAGTACAATGAGCAGTTCTTC
- TRBJ2-7 TRBD2 14 TRBV18 CASSPPAGGQEQYF TGTGCCAGCTCACCACCAGCGGGAGGACAAGAGCAGTACTTC
- TRBJ2-7 - 16 TRBV6-6 CASSYPSKTASYEQYF TGTGCCAGCAGTTACCCCTCGAAGACGGCCTCCTACGAGCAGTACTTC
few TRBJ1-1 - 14 TRBV7-9 CASRPSGADTEAFF TGTGCCAGCAGGCCCTCAGGGGCCGACACTGAAGCTTTCTTT
few TRBJ2-4 - 14 TRBV12-2 CASRPRQPKNIQYF TGTGCAAGTCGCCCCCGACAGCCTAAAAACATTCAGTACTTC
once TRBJ1-4 TRBD1 14 TRBV14 CASSPRTGNEKLFF TGTGCCAGCAGCCCTAGGACAGGCAATGAAAAACTGTTTTTT
few TRBJ2-1 TRBD1 15 TRBV5-6 CASSLDRGPHNEQFF TGTGCCAGCAGCTTGGACAGGGGGCCCCACAATGAGCAGTTCTTC
few TRBJ1-2 TRBD1 13 TRBV5-1 CASSTQGANGYTF TGCGCCAGCAGCACACAGGGGGCGAATGGCTACACCTTC
few TRBJ2-1 TRBD2 17 TRBV6-5 CASNSGTSGSSYNEQFF TGTGCCAGCAACTCCGGGACTAGCGGGAGTTCGTACAATGAGCAGTTCTTC
- TRBJ2-1 TRBD2 13 TRBV6-2/TRBV6-3 CASLAGGEREQFF TGTGCCAGCCTAGCGGGGGGGGAGCGTGAGCAGTTCTTC
- TRBJ2-1 - 12 TRBV6-6 CASRYLHNEQFF TGTGCCAGCAGGTACCTACACAATGAGCAGTTCTTC
- TRBJ2-2 TRBD2 14 TRBV7-6 CASSRREGSGELFF TGTGCCAGCAGCCGCCGGGAGGGCTCCGGGGAGCTGTTTTTT
- TRBJ1-5 - 18 TRBV15 CATSRDEGPVFLHQPQHF TGTGCCACCAGCAGAGATGAAGGGCCAGTATTTCTCCATCAGCCCCAGCATTTT
- TRBJ1-2 - 14 TRBV12-3/TRBV12-4 CASSFTAPNYGYTF TGTGCCAGCAGTTTCACAGCTCCTAACTATGGCTACACCTTC
few TRBJ1-5 - 14 TRBV5-1 CASSTGQPNQPQHF TGCGCCAGCAGCACCGGACAGCCAAATCAGCCCCAGCATTTT
- TRBJ2-6 TRBD1 19 TRBV6-5 CASSYRTGTALSGANVLTF TGTGCCAGCAGTTATCGAACCGGGACAGCCCTCTCTGGGGCCAACGTCCTGACTTTC
- TRBJ2-5 - 15 TRBV6-2/TRBV6-3 CASSQITQGGETQYF TGTGCCAGCAGTCAGATTACACAGGGAGGAGAGACCCAGTACTTC